This T cell receptor beta chain was recovered during a study of OX40 agonist ivuxolimab in advanced cancers. Worth noting for this clone: The antigen is unknown.

Findings of the study overall: The study found that CD8+ T cells averaged more expanded clones than CD4+. CD4+ and CD8+ blood T cells expanded clonally by week 6 at 0.1 to 3.0 mg/kg.

Patients were ruled out by autoimmune disease history or systemic immunosuppression. Measured with immunoSEQ multiplex PCR; TCRdb has only the in-frame clones, and not every one. The sample has roughly 18,000 clones; around 77% are singletons. In germline, CDR1 is MNHEY, CDR2 SMNVEV (reference sequence). V lost 7 bases and J 7 bases, leaving 10 bases between the germline ends. The CDR3 has 11 amino acids. This chain uses TRBV27 with TRBJ2-5; unclear D gene. The receptor comes from an adult with an advanced solid tumor such as melanoma, head and neck, liver or kidney cancer. The input for sequencing was CD4+ or CD8+ T cells sorted from blood, taken in a trial of the OX40 agonist ivuxolimab. The chain's CDR3 is CASNTFGTQYF. The CDR3 DNA reads as TGTGCCAGCAATACATTCGGGACCCAGTACTTC.